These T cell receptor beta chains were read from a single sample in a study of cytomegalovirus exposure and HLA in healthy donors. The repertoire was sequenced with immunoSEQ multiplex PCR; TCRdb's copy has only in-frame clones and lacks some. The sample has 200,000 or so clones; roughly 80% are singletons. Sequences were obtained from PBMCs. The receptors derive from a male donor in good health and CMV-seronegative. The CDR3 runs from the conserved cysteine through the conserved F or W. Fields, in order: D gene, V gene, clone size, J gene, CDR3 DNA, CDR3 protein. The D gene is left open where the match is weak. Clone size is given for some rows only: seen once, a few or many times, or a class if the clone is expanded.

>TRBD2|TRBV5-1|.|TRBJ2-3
TGCGCCAGCAGCTTCTGGCGGGAGCAAGGTGCAGATACGCAGTATTTT
CASSFWREQGADTQYF
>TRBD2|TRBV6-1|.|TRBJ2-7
TGTGCCAGCACTGCCATCCGGACTAGGTCCTACGAGCAGTACTTC
CASTAIRTRSYEQYF
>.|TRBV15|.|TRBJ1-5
TGTGCCACCAGCAGTTTTAGTAGCAATCAGCCCCAGCATTTT
CATSSFSSNQPQHF
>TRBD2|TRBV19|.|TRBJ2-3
TGTGCGAGTCTTTTGTATAGCGGGAGCACAGATACGCAGTATTTT
CASLLYSGSTDTQYF
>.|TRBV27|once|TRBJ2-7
TGTGCCAGCAGTTTCAGGGACAAACTATACGAGCAGTACTTC
CASSFRDKLYEQYF
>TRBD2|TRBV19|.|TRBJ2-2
TGTGCCAGTAGTATAGCTAGCGGGAGGCCCTCGAACACCGGGGAGCTGTTTTTT
CASSIASGRPSNTGELFF
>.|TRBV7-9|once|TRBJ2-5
TGTGCCAGCAGCTCGGGAGGGGGCAGGGAGACCCAGTACTTC
CASSSGGGRETQYF
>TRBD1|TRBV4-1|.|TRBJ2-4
TGCGCCAGCAGCCCCCGGGACAGGGGTGGCATTCAGTACTTC
CASSPRDRGGIQYF
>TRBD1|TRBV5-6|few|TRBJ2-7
TGTGCCAGCAGCCCGGGACAGACCTACGAGCAGTACTTC
CASSPGQTYEQYF
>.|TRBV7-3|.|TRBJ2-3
TGTGCCAGCAGCCCTGAGTCTAGGAAGTCAGATACGCAGTATTTT
CASSPESRKSDTQYF
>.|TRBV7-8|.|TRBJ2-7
TGTGCCAGCAGCTTAAGCGGCGGGTCTCTCTACGAGCAGTACTTC
CASSLSGGSLYEQYF
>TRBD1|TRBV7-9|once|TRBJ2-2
TGTGCCAGCAGCCGGGACAGGGGAAGATTTAACACCGGGGAGCTGTTTTTT
CASSRDRGRFNTGELFF
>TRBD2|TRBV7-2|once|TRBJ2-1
TGTGCCAGCAGCTTAGAAGTAGGACTAGCGGGAATCTACAATGAGCAGTTCTTC
CASSLEVGLAGIYNEQFF
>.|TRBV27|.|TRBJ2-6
TGTGCCAGCAGTGGACAAGACTCTGGGGCCAACGTCCTGACTTTC
CASSGQDSGANVLTF
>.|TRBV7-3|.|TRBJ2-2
TGTGCCAGCAGCCCCATAGGGGTTGAAAGGGAGCTGTTTTTT
CASSPIGVERELFF
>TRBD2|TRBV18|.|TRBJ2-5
TGTGCCAGCTCACCACCGGCGGGAGGGCTCCAGAGGGCCCAGTACTTC
CASSPPAGGLQRAQYF
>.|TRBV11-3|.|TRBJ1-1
TGTGCCAGCAGCTTAGGCCCCCTAGAGGAAGCTTTCTTT
CASSLGPLEEAFF
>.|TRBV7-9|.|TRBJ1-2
TGTGCCAGCAGCCACCGGGTAGAGACGGCTCTCTATGGCTACACCTTC
CASSHRVETALYGYTF
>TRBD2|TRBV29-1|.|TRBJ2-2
TGCAGCGTTGGGGGACTAGCGGGAGTGGCCGGGGAGCTGTTTTTT
CSVGGLAGVAGELFF
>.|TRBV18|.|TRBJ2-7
TGTGCCAGCTCACCCGAGGGGGTCGGGGAGCAGTACTTC
CASSPEGVGEQYF
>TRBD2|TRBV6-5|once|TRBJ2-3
TGTGCCAGCAGCCCGCTAGCGGGAGGCTGGAATACGCAGTATTTT
CASSPLAGGWNTQYF
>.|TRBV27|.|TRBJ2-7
TGTGCCAGCAGCATCCGGGTCTCTCACTACGAGCAGTACTTC
CASSIRVSHYEQYF
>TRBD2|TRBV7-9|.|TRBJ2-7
TGTGCCAGCAGCCCCTCGAGCGGGGGCACCTACGAGCAGTACTTC
CASSPSSGGTYEQYF
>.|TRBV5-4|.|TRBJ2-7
TGTGCCAGCAGCCGAACAGGAACCTACGAGCAGTACTTC
CASSRTGTYEQYF
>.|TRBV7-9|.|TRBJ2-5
TGTTCCAGCGGTACGACTAGTCGGTCCCTGGAGACCCAGTACTTC
CSSGTTSRSLETQYF
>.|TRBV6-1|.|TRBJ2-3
TGTGCCAGCAGTGAATATGGGGGGGCTAGCACAGATACGCAGTATTTT
CASSEYGGASTDTQYF
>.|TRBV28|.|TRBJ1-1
TGTGCCAGCAGTTTTCCCGGGGGGGACACTGAAGCTTTCTTT
CASSFPGGDTEAFF
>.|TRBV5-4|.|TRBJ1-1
TGTGCCAGCAGCGAGGCAGTCATGAACACTGAAGCTTTCTTT
CASSEAVMNTEAFF
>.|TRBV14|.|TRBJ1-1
TGTGCCAGCAGCTGGAGCGGCCTCGGGACTACTGAAGCTTTCTTT
CASSWSGLGTTEAFF
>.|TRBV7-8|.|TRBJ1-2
TGTGCCAGCAGCTTAGTGGAGAGTGGGTATGGCTACACCTTC
CASSLVESGYGYTF
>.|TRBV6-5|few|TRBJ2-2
TGTGCCAGCAGGAATCAGGGTTCCGGGGAGCTGTTTTTT
CASRNQGSGELFF
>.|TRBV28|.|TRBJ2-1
TGTGCCAGCAGTTCTCCCAGGGGCCTAGTGGATGAGCAGTTCTTC
CASSSPRGLVDEQFF
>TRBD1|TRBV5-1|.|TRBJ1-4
TGCGCCAGCAGGTATACAGGGGGCGCGTCTGAAAAACTGTTTTTT
CASRYTGGASEKLFF
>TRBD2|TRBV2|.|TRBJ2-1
TGTGCCAGCAGTACAAGGACTAGCGGAAGCTACAATGAGCAGTTCTTC
CASSTRTSGSYNEQFF
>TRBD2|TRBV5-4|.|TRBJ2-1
TGTGCCAGCAGCTTGGCTGTGGTGGGGGCGGGAGGGCCTAATGAGCAGTTCTTC
CASSLAVVGAGGPNEQFF
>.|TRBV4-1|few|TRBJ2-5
TGCGCCAGCAGCCAAGATCGAGGGACCCAGTACTTC
CASSQDRGTQYF
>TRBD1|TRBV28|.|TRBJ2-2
TGTGCCAGCAGTCTACTCACAGGGGGCCGCTACGGGGAGCTGTTTTTT
CASSLLTGGRYGELFF
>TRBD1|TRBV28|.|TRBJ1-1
TGTGCCAGCAGTTTGGGACAGGGTGCTGAAGCTTTCTTT
CASSLGQGAEAFF
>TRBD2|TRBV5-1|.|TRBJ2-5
TGCGCCAGCAGCCGGGCTAGCGGACAAGAGACCCAGTACTTC
CASSRASGQETQYF
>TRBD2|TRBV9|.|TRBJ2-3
TGTGCCAGCAGCCACGGACTAGCGGCCACAGATACGCAGTATTTT
CASSHGLAATDTQYF
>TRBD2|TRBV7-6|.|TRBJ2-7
TGTGCCAGCAGCTCAGGACTAGCGGGAGCCCACGAGCAGTACTTC
CASSSGLAGAHEQYF
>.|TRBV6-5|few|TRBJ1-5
TGTGCCACCTCCGGTGGGCCGAACGGTAATCAGCCCCAGCATTTT
CATSGGPNGNQPQHF
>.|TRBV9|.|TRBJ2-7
TGTGCCAGCAGCGTAGGGTTTACTACCAACGAGCAGTACTTC
CASSVGFTTNEQYF
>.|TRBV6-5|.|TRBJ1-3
TGTGCCAGCAGTTACCACCCAGGCGTCTCTGGAAACACCATATATTTT
CASSYHPGVSGNTIYF
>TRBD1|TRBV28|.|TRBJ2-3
TGTGCCAGCAGTCCCCCTGTTGGACAGGGAATGAATACGCAGTATTTT
CASSPPVGQGMNTQYF
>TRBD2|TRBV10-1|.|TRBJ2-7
TGCGCCAGCAGTGAAGGAGTTTCCGGGAGGGACGAGCAGTACTTC
CASSEGVSGRDEQYF
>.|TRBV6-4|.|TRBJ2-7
TGTGCCAGCAGTGAAGGCGGGGCCAGCTCCTACGAGCAGTACTTC
CASSEGGASSYEQYF
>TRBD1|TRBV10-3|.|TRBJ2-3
TGTGCCATGGGGGGACAGGGAGCATCAGATACGCAGTATTTT
CAMGGQGASDTQYF
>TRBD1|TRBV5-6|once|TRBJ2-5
TGTGCCAGCAGCTTGTTCGACAGGGGGAACAAAGAGACCCAGTACTTC
CASSLFDRGNKETQYF
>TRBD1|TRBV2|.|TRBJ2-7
TGTGCCAGCACTCCGGACAGGGGCTACGAGCAGTACTTC
CASTPDRGYEQYF
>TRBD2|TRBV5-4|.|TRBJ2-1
TGTGCCAGCAGCCCCGGGACTAGCGGGCTGGGGGCTTACAATGAGCAGTTCTTC
CASSPGTSGLGAYNEQFF
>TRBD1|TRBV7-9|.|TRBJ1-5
TGTGCCAGCAGCTTAGGGGACAGAGGGAGAGGGGGAAATCAGCCCCAGCATTTT
CASSLGDRGRGGNQPQHF
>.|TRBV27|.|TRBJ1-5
TGTGCCAGCAGACAGGGCAATCAGCCCCAGCATTTT
CASRQGNQPQHF
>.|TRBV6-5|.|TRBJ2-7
TGTGCCAGCAGTTTAAGGACACCTTACGAGCAGTACTTC
CASSLRTPYEQYF